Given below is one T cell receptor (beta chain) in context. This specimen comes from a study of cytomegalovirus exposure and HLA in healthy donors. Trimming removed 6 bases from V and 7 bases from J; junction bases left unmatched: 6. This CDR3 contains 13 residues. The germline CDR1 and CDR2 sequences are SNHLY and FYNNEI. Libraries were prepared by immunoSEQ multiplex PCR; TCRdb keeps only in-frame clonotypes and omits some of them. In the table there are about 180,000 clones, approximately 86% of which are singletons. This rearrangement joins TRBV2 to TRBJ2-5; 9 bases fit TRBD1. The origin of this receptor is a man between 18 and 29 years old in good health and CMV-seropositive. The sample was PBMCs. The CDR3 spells CASSGQGWGTQYF. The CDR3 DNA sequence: TGTGCCAGCAGCGGACAGGGGTGGGGGACCCAGTACTTC.